This entry is about one TCR beta chain. This clonotype has only a few counts. No cognate antigen has been identified for it. The sample holds no much larger clone one base away, and base qualities are not on file. This entry is derived from a study of vaccination and CD4 T cells after COVID-19 (dated by TCRdb to the early 2020s). In terms of the full investigation: Six males and four females were included in the convalescent cohort, with two Hispanic individuals, seven Caucasians, two Asians and one multiracial person represented. Each participant got two doses of either the Pfizer-BioNTech BNT162b2 vaccine (n=8) or the Moderna mRNA-1273 vaccine (n=2). Post-COVID blood samples from convalescent patients were collected a median of around 110 days after diagnosis, with a range of 35 to 161 days. Post-vaccine blood samples were collected a median of approximately 72 days after the second vaccine dose, ranging from roughly 14 to 241 days. Overlapping spike peptide pools from SARS-CoV-2 and from the common cold coronaviruses HCoV-NL63, HCoV-OC43 and HCoV-229E were used as culture stimuli. In control cultures, a CEFX viral epitope pool was used as positive control, an HIV-1 Nef peptide pool was used as negative control, or no peptide was added. In about 11 COVID-19 convalescent patients and a handful of infection-naive healthy vaccine recipients, the spike-specific CD4+ TCR repertoire before mRNA vaccination was compared with the repertoire after mRNA vaccination. At the TCR clonotype level, an earlier paper using these donors assessed memory CD4+ T cell crossreactivity between SARS-CoV-2 and common cold coronavirus spike proteins.

The sample's treatment or condition label, in plain terms: approximately 9-day PBMC culture with coronavirus spike peptide pools or control peptides (ViraFEST assay). CD4+ T cells from unexposed donors were collected before the COVID-19 pandemic (2011-2018). To expand antigen-specific T cells with peptide pools and then pick out the expanded clonotypes through TCR sequencing, the study relied on the ViraFEST assay. Each well held 2 million to 2.5 million PBMCs cultured with around 10 ug/ml peptide pools in IMDM containing approximately 4.8% human AB serum and 7.5 to 10 IU/ml IL-2. On days 3 and 7, half of the culture medium was replaced with fresh IL-2-containing medium. After 10 to 11 days of culture, CD4+ T cells were isolated by negative selection with the EasySep CD4+ T cell isolation kit. Unexposed donor CD4+ T cells were tested for reactivity to SARS-CoV-2 S and N and four common cold coronavirus spike pools, as cell number allowed. Ficoll-Paque Plus gradient centrifugation was used to isolate PBMCs from whole blood, and the isolated PBMCs were then either used fresh or cryopreserved at -140C. Triplicate wells were generally used for each culture condition. Leukapheresis product for the unexposed donors was bought commercially.

The study at large found these results: Of the vaccine-specific clones found in convalescent patients, nearly all (304 of 307) were mono-reactive for SARS-CoV-2 spike instead of being cross-reactive with common cold coronaviruses. In convalescent patients, a median about 86% of post-vaccine SARS-CoV-2-reactive clones were detected only after vaccination, and vaccine-specific priming was suggested by this finding. Relatively few convalescent patients were included in the study, and early timepoints after natural infection were not analyzed. An increase in the median number of SARS-CoV-2-reactive clonotypes from 21 after infection to some 38 after vaccination was observed, but the change was not found to be significant.

The V end loses 0 bases and the J end loses 3 bases, and a stretch of 6 bases separates them. Inclusive of the bounding cysteine and phenylalanine, the CDR3 is 13 residues long. The DNA shown is the 39-base CDR3, in frame from base 1. CDR1 and CDR2, looked up from the germline V gene (reference sequence), are LNHNV and YYDKDF. Libraries were prepared through PCR. DNA from cultured CD4+ T cells was subjected to TCR sequencing with the Oncomine TCR Beta short-read assay at the Johns Hopkins FTIC core. Genomic DNA was extracted from the cultured CD4+ T cells with the QIAamp micro DNA kit. The Oncomine TCR Beta libraries from cultured CD4+ T cells were pooled using unique dual indexes and then sequenced on an Illumina iSeq 100. The study's processing was this. Non-productive sequences were removed, and CDR3s that did not start with C, did not end with F or W, or were shorter than 7 amino acids were discarded. Antigen-specific clonotypes were identified using the MANAFEST web application through comparison of peptide-stimulated wells with reference and other culture wells. An FDR below 0.05, an odds ratio above 5, and a productive frequency above 0.1% in at least two of three replicate wells were required for clones to be considered positive. Clonotypes that were significantly expanded in both SARS-CoV-2 spike wells and at least one common cold coronavirus spike condition were defined as cross-reactive. Using R version 3.6.1, CDR3 homology was evaluated through Levenshtein distances (stringdist) along with unrooted phylogenetic trees (ape). TCRdb took the public reads, trimmed them with fastp at Q25, ran MiXCR for clone calling and kept in-frame beta chains. Records with the same CDR3 protein are collapsed into one entry carrying the most frequent genes and DNA. These V and J calls derive from TCRdb rather than the authors' analysis. The sample records over 7,000 distinct CDR3 sequences, 35% of which are singletons. The top ten constitute 25% to 30% of the sample.

Sequenced sample: CD4+ T cells from blood, cultured in vitro. The sequence was collected from a human donor in good health. The chain is made from TRBV15 and TRBJ2-7; there is no confident call for the D gene. The DNA is TGTGCCACCAGCAGAGATTCGGTCTACGAGCAGTACTTC. It specifies CATSRDSVYEQYF.